This TCR beta chain was sequenced for a study of blood T cells in healthy people across ages. Study results and caveats: While age rose, TCR beta diversity per million T cells dropped in a roughly linear way.

A second roughly 6 to 11 cycle PCR used barcoded and J-beta primers. MiXCR, run by TCRdb on the 5' RACE reads, gives a single entry per CDR3 protein. The repertoire holds approximately 900,000 distinct CDR3 sequences, with roughly 43% as singletons. On this clonotype itself: Its antigen is undetermined.

CDR1 and CDR2 from the germline V gene are MNHEY and SMNVEV (reference sequence). The junction had 5 bases not matched to a gene; V was cut back by 6 bases and J by 2 bases. The CDR3 runs to 14 residues. The receptor's source is a man younger than 45 in good health. V and J are TRBV27 and TRBJ1-2, with 8 nucleotides matching TRBD1. Sequenced input: blood. CDR3: CASRQGVGNYGYTF. The CDR3 DNA reads TGTGCCAGCAGACAGGGGGTGGGGAACTATGGCTACACCTTC.